The 20 T cell receptor beta chains below were found in one sample sequenced in a study of T cells in Graves' hyperthyroidism and ophthalmopathy. Amplification yielded TCR beta CDR3 regions, with RNA transcripts as the source. First-round RT-PCR of the TCR CDR3 relied on the HTBI primer set. Using its own MiXCR run on the multiplex PCR reads, TCRdb lists one record per CDR3 protein. The data contain 500,000 to 800,000 distinct CDR3 sequences, 45% of them singletons. The sample comprised peripheral blood or thyroid tissue (not recorded which). These receptors were taken from an adult man with Graves' disease, either hyperthyroidism or ophthalmopathy (not recorded which).

The V and J genes are TRBV4-1 and TRBJ1-2; TRBD1 matches 10 bases. The ends lost 3 bases at V and 5 bases at J; junction bases unmatched: 3. The CDR3 runs 14 residues. The germline CDR1 and CDR2 sequences are MGHRA and YSYEKL. This CDR3 reads CASSQTGGWYGYTF. The CDR3 DNA follows: TGCGCCAGCAGCCAGACAGGGGGCTGGTATGGCTACACCTTC.

This clonotype was counted between two and nine times. This rearrangement joins TRBV7-2 to TRBJ2-5; tentatively, D is TRBD2 (6 bases). CDR1 is SGHTA, CDR2 FQGNSA, per germline. Trimming stripped 2 bases from V and 2 bases from J, with 9 bases between. The CDR3 loop spans 14 amino acids. The CDR3 nucleotides are TGTGCCAGCAGCTTACAAGGGACTCAAGAGACCCAGTACTTC. It codes for CASSLQGTQETQYF. The full variable domain, with the rest looked up from reference TRBV7-2 and TRBJ2-5, is GAGVSQSPSNKVTEKGKDVELRCDPISGHTALYWYRQSLGQGLEFLIYFQGNSAPDKSGLPSDRFSAERTGGSVSTLTIQRTQQEDSAVYLCASSLQGTQETQYFGPGTRLLVL.

This clonotype was detected ten times or more. This rearrangement joins TRBV25-1 to TRBJ1-1; TRBD1 might be the D (5 bases). The CDR3 length is 14 residues. The V end lost 2 bases, the J end lost 3 bases, and 10 bases lay between the germline ends. Germline values: CDR1 MGHDK, CDR2 SYGVNS. The CDR3 region is CASSEQGGDTEAFF. CDR3 in DNA: TGTGCCAGCAGTGAACAGGGAGGCGACACTGAAGCTTTCTTT.

This clonotype turned up a few times. The V and J genes are TRBV12-3 or TRBV12-4 and TRBJ2-5; a weak D match, TRBD2 (6 bases). This CDR3 has 14 amino acids. Trimming took 2 bases from V and 13 from J, leaving 20 bases between them. CDR3 nucleotides: TGTGCCAGCAGTTTAAGGGCTGGGGGGAGCTCCGCGTACTTC. It translates to CASSLRAGGSSAYF.

This chain connects TRBV25-1 to TRBJ2-5; tentative D call: TRBD2 (6 bases). CDR1 is MGHDK, CDR2 SYGVNS, per germline. CDR3 length equals 15 residues. Deletions cut 1 base from V and 0 bases from J, with 9 bases between. CDR3: CASSEWGVHQETQYF. CDR3 sequence (DNA): TGTGCCAGCAGTGAATGGGGGGTCCACCAAGAGACCCAGTACTTC. Looking up the rest from reference TRBV25-1 and TRBJ2-5 gives the full variable domain: EADIYQTPRYLVIGTGKKITLECSQTMGHDKMYWYQQDPGMELHLIHYSYGVNSTEKGDLSSESTVSRIRTEHFPLTLESARPSHTSQYLCASSEWGVHQETQYFGPGTRLLVL.

The gene calls are TRBV2 and TRBJ1-3; 7 bases fit TRBD1. With V trimmed by 8 bases and J by 8 bases, 6 bases remained unmatched. The CDR3 sequence is 12 residues long. Germline V CDR1 and CDR2: SNHLY, FYNNEI. The CDR3 DNA sequence: TGTGCCAGCGCGGTCAGGGGGGACACCATATATTTT. It specifies CASAVRGDTIYF.

This clonotype appeared once. The V call is TRBV2, the J call TRBJ1-2; D unclear. V lost 7 bases, J lost 1 base, and 7 bases lay in between. The CDR3 consists of 12 residues. Germline V CDR1 and CDR2: SNHLY, FYNNEI. This CDR3 reads CASITINYGYTF. In nucleotides, the CDR3 is TGTGCCAGCATCACGATTAACTATGGCTACACCTTC.

In this sample, this clonotype turned up many times. V usage is TRBV7-8 and J usage is TRBJ1-6; D gene unclear. The CDR3 sequence is 15 residues long. The V gene lost 1 base and the J gene lost 9 bases, with 13 bases spanning the gap. The germline V gene encodes CDR1 SGHVS and CDR2 FQNEAQ. The CDR3 bases are TGTGCCAGCAGCTTAGTGGGAGGGATAGGTTCACCCCTCCACTTT. This encodes CASSLVGGIGSPLHF.

The chain employs TRBV14 and TRBJ2-5; D perhaps matches TRBD1 (5 bases). Trimming stripped 0 bases from V and 5 bases from J, with 16 bases between. Germline CDR1 and CDR2: SGHDN and FVKESK. The CDR3 contains 16 residues. The CDR3 coding sequence is TGTGCCAGCAGCCAAGAGGCAGGGCGCATCATCGAGACCCAGTACTTC. Protein: CASSQEAGRIIETQYF.

A word on this clonotype: The junction shows a germline mismatch at one end, possibly a read error. This rearrangement joins TRBV6-1 to TRBJ1-6, with 7 bases identical to TRBD1. Looked up from germline, CDR1 is MNHNS and CDR2 is SASEGT. CDR3 length equals 14 residues. The CDR3 reads CAGRRQGPNSPLHF. In DNA form, the CDR3 reads TGTGCCGGCAGGCGACAGGGACCGAATTCACCCCTCCACTTT.

This clonotype was seen at least ten times. The J gene is TRBJ1-3, the V gene TRBV9; D is unresolved. CDR1 is SGDLS and CDR2 is YYNGEE in the germline V gene. V lost 2 bases, J lost 0 bases, and 9 bases lay in between. The CDR3 is made up of 15 amino acids. DNA of the CDR3: TGTGCCAGCAGCGTTGTTGAGGACTCTGGAAACACCATATATTTT. Translated: CASSVVEDSGNTIYF.

The chain employs TRBV7-8 and TRBJ2-5; the match to TRBD2 covers 9 bases. The CDR3 extends over 16 amino acids. Germline V gives CDR1 SGHVS, CDR2 FQNEAQ. Germline trimming cut 5 bases from V and 1 base from J; bases unmatched to any gene: 8. CDR3 in DNA: TGTGCCAGCAGCCCCGGGGTACTAGCGGGCCAAGAGACCCAGTACTTC. Its translation is CASSPGVLAGQETQYF.

The chain has TRBV6-6 and TRBJ1-1, with 7 bases matching TRBD1. Germline loops: CDR1 MNHNY, CDR2 SVGAGI (reference sequence). CDR3 length: 14 residues. V lost 6 bases to trimming and J lost 8 bases; unmatched junction nucleotides: 12. The CDR3 sequence: CASRPRQGVAEAFF. The CDR3 DNA follows: TGTGCCAGCAGACCCAGACAGGGCGTCGCGGAAGCTTTCTTT.

With respect to this clonotype: A much larger clone differs by one base, so this may be a read error. This chain joins TRBV10-3 and TRBJ1-5, with 8 bases fitting TRBD1. The CDR3 loop spans 17 amino acids. In germline, CDR1 is ENHRY, CDR2 SYGVKD. CDR3 residues: CATSDTTGTGLNQPQRF. CDR3 DNA: TGTGCCACCAGTGATACGACCGGGACAGGACTAAATCAGCCCCAGCGTTTT.

Worth noting for this clonotype: Sequence at one end of the junction differs from germline and may be a read error. The rearrangement links TRBV7-2 to TRBJ2-6; 9 bases agree with TRBD2. CDR1 and CDR2 (germline): SGHTA, FQGNSA. CDR3 length: 19 amino acids. CDR3 sequence reads: CASSIRASGASSGANVPTF. In DNA, the CDR3 is TGTGCCAGTAGTATTCGGGCTAGCGGGGCCAGCTCTGGGGCCAACGTCCCGACTTTC.

The CDR3 DNA reads as TGTGCCAGCAGTTTATCAGGGGGCAACCAGCCCCAGTACTTC. The encoded protein is CASSLSGGNQPQYF. The rearrangement joins TRBV6-5 to TRBJ2-5; 8 bases are shared with TRBD1. CDR1 is MNHEY and CDR2 is SVGAGI in the germline V gene. Trimming cost V 4 bases and J 9 bases; bases outside gene matches: 10. This CDR3 is built from 14 residues.

The rearrangement joins TRBV16 to TRBJ1-5; tentative D call: TRBD1 (5 bases). Germline V gene data show CDR1 as KGHSY and CDR2 as FQNENV. This CDR3 spans 16 amino acids. The V gene lost 2 bases and the J gene lost 4 bases, with 15 bases spanning the gap. This CDR3 is CASSQAHRTTNQPQHF. The CDR3 DNA reads as TGTGCCAGCAGCCAAGCCCATCGGACAACTAATCAGCCCCAGCATTTT.

The chain employs TRBV7-9 and TRBJ1-2; 7 positions match TRBD1. Trimming took 6 bases from V and 8 from J; bases not matched to a gene: 6. The CDR3 loop spans 12 amino acids. Germline V lookup: CDR1 SEHNR, CDR2 FQNEAQ (reference sequence). Here the CDR3 DNA reads TGTGCCAGCAGTCTAAAGACAGGGGGCTACACCTTC. Its protein product is CASSLKTGGYTF.

Points on this clonotype: A read error may be the cause here, since a much bigger clone is one base away. The rearrangement links TRBV7-2 to TRBJ2-7; D not certain. The CDR3 has 9 amino acids. Germline lookup yields CDR1 SGHTA and CDR2 FQGNSA. V was clipped by 2 bases and J by 9 bases, with 2 bases between them. The CDR3: CASSLRQYF. CDR3 coding DNA: TGTGCCAGCAGCTTAAGGCAGTACTTC.

The chain combines TRBV5-6 with TRBJ1-4, with a possible D match to TRBD1 (6 bases). This CDR3 spans 13 amino acids. Germline-derived CDR1 and CDR2 are SGHDT and YYEEEE. V dropped 3 bases and J dropped 13 bases, with 16 bases sitting between them. CDR3 region: CASSYGLGGRLFF. The CDR3 DNA reads as TGTGCCAGCAGCTACGGCCTTGGGGGGCGACTGTTTTTT.